This entry features one T cell receptor beta chain sequence. The record originates from a study of blood T cell repertoires in COVID-19. The CDR3 covers 13 residues. After removal of 4 bases from V and 5 bases from J, the junction contained 3 bases not matched to a gene. In germline, CDR1 is SGHTA, CDR2 FQGNSA. Assay used: immunoSEQ multiplex PCR; TCRdb lists only in-frame clones, some missing. The sample holds tens of thousands of clones, 70% to 85% seen once. Sequenced material: peripheral blood. The origin of this receptor is a human donor in a cohort sampled during active COVID-19. The chain is built from TRBV7-2 and TRBJ2-3; 7 nucleotides align to TRBD2. This CDR3 reads CASSYSGEDTQYF. In DNA form, the CDR3 reads TGTGCCAGCAGCTACAGCGGGGAAGATACGCAGTATTTT. Full variable domain (remainder filled in from reference TRBV7-2 and TRBJ2-3): GAGVSQSPSNKVTEKGKDVELRCDPISGHTALYWYRQSLGQGLEFLIYFQGNSAPDKSGLPSDRFSAERTGGSVSTLTIQRTQQEDSAVYLCASSYSGEDTQYFGPGTRLTVL.